This TCR beta chain emerged from a study of blood T cells in healthy people across ages. Whole-study context: Roughly one uniquely barcoded beta molecule per two T cells was captured. Findings and limits, study-wide: Greater diversity and more naive CD4+ cells were seen in long-lived donors than in aged donors.

Comments on this clonotype: Its specificity is unknown.

Per the germline V gene, CDR1 is SGHVS and CDR2 is FNYEAQ. The J segment lost 7 bases and the V segment lost 4 bases, leaving 13 bases of the junction unmatched. This CDR3 region has 16 residues. For the second PCR, which ran for about 6 to 11 cycles, a sample-barcoded 5' primer and a J-beta primer mix were used. TCRdb used MiXCR to reprocess the 5' RACE reads, holding one entry per CDR3 protein. The table lists 650,000 to 1,000,000 distinct CDR3 sequences, under 40% of them singletons, with 10% to 15% in the top ten. Sequencing was performed on blood. The V and J genes are TRBV7-6 and TRBJ1-2; 9 bases line up with TRBD1. The sequence derives from a young man in good health. CDR3 protein: CASSSTKGQGRGGYTF. The CDR3 DNA reads as TGTGCCAGCAGCTCTACTAAGGGACAGGGACGGGGTGGCTACACCTTC. Filled out from reference TRBV7-6 and TRBJ1-2, the complete variable domain reads GAGVSQSPRYKVTKRGQDVALRCDPISGHVSLYWYRQALGQGPEFLTYFNYEAQQDKSGLPNDRFSAERPEGSISTLTIQRTEQRDSAMYRCASSSTKGQGRGGYTFGSGTRLTVV.